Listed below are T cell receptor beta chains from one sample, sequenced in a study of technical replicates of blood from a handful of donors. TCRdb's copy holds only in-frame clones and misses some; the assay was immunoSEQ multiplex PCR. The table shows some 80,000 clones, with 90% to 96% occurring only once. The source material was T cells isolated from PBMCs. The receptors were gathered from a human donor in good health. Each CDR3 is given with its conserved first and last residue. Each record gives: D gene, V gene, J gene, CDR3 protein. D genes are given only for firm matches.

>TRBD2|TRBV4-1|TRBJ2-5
CASSWIFGGQETQYF
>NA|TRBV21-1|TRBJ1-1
CASNKGVANTEAFF
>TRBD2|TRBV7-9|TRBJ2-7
CASSSWTSGGNSYEQYF
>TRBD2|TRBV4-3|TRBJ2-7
CASSQEGLGLAGLGEQYF
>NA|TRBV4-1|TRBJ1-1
CASSQGLLRGASEAFF
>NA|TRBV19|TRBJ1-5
CASSIDLGGRDQPQHF
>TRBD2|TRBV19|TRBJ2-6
CASTGLAGTGANVLTF
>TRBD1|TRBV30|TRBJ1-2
CAWSVPARDRENYGYTF
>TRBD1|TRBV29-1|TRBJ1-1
CSEQGGIYTEAFF
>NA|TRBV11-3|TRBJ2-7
CASSLGNSQGYEQYF
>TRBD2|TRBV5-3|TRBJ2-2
CARSLELAGAETGELFF
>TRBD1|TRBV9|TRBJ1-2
CASSVASGTEPLYGYTF
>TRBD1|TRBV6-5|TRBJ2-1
CASSGTGNYNEQFF
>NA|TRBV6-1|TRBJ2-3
CASSEESRARDTQYF
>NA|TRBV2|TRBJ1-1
CASSAGNPEAFF
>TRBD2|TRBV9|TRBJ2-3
CASSVMSSGDTQYF
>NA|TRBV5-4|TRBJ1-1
CASSRGAGMNTEAFF
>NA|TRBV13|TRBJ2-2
CASSRGETANTGELFF
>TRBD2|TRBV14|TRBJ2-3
CASSTTSGRVDTQYF
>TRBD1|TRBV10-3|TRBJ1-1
CAISRTGLTEAFF
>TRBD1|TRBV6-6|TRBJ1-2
CASAPTGEYGYTF
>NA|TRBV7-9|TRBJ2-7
CASSPSYGYEQYF
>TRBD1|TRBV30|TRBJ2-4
CAWSPDRAKNIQYF
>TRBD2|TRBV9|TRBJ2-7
CASSVGGRGYEQYF
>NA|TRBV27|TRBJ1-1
CASSIRGYTEAFF
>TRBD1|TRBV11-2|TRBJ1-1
CASSLGRQGSEAFF
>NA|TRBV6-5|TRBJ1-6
CASSRSSYNSPLHF
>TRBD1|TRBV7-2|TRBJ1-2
CASSSPGQGPPPPGYTF
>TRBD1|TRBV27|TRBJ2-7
CASRPDRGLLYEQYF
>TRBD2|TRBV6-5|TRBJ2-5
CASSYSSGGGETQYF
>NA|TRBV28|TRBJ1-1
CASSSDTEAFF
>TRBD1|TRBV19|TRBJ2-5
CASSPTGRETQYF
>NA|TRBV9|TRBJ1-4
CASSRKTGEKLFF
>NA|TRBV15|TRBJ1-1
CATSRGREGDTEAFF
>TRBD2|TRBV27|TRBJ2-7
CASSLKAGRDHEQYF
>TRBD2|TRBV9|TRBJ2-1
CASSVEGAGGSNEQFF
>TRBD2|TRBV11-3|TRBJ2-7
CASSLVAGAYEQYF
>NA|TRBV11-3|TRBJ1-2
CASSSGDDYGYTF
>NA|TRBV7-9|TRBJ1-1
CASSLPDTLSEAFF
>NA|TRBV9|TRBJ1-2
CASSVGYSGYTF
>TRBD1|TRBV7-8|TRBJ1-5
CASSFPGGRTNQPQHF
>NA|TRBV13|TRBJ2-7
CASSSEGAVNEQYF
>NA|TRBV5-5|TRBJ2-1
CASSLGAGEQFF
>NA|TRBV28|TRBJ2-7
CASSKGGGMGYEQYF
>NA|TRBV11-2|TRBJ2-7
CASSGGVGYEQYF
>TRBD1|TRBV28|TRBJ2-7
CASSPRQGHFNYEQYF
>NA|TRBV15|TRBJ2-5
CATSRDRGEQETQYF
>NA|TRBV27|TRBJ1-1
CASSSPRDGLEAFF